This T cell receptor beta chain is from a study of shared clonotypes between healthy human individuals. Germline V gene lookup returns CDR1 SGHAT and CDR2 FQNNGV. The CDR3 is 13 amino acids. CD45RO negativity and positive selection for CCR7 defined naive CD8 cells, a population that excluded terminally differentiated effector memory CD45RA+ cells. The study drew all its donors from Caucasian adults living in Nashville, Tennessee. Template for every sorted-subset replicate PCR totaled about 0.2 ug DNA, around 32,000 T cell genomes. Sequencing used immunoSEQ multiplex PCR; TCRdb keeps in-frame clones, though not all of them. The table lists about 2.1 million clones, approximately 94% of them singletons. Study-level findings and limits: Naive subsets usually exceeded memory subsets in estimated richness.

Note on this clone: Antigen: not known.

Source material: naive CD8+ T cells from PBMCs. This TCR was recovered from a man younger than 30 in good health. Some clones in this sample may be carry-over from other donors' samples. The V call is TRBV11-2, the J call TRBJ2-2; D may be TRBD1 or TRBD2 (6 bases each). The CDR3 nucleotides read TGTGCTAGCGGCAGGGGAAGGACCGGGGAGCTGTTTTTT. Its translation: CASGRGRTGELFF. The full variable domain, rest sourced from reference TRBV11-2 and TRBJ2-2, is EAGVAQSPRYKIIEKRQSVAFWCNPISGHATLYWYQQILGQGPKLLIQFQNNGVVDDSQLPKDRFSAERLKGVDSTLKIQPAKLEDSAVYLCASGRGRTGELFFGEGSRLTVL.